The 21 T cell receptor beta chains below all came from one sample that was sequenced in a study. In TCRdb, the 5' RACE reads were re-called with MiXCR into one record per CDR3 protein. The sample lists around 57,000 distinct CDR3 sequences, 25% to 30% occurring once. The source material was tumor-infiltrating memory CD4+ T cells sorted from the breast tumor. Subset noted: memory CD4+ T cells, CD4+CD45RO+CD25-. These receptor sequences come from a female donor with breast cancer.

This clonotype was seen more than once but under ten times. The CDR3 bases are TGTGCCAGCAGCCGTCCTCTGGACCCGAAAGATACGCAGTATTTT. The encoded protein is CASSRPLDPKDTQYF. The chain joins TRBV11-1 to TRBJ2-3, with D unresolved. V lost 5 bases to trimming and J lost 5 bases, with 17 bases between them. CDR1 is SGHAT and CDR2 is FQDESV in the germline V gene (reference sequence). CDR3 size: 15 residues.

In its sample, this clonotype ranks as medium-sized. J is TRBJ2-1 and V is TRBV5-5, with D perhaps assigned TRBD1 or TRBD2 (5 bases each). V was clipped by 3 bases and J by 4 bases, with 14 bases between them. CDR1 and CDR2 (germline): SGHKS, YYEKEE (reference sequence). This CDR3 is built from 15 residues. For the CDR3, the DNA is TGTGCCAGCAGCTCAGAGGGGTCATTTTACAATGAGCAGTTCTTC. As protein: CASSSEGSFYNEQFF.

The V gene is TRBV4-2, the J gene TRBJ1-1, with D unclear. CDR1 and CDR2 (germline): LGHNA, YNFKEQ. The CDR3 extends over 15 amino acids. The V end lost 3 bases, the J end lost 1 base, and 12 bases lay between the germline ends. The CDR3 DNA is TGTGCCAGCAGCCAGCCTCTGACTCCGAACACTGAAGCTTTCTTT. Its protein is CASSQPLTPNTEAFF.

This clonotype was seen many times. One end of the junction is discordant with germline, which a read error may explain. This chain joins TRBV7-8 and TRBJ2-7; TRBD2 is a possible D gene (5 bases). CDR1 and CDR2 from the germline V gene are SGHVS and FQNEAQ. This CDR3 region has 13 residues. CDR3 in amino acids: CASSLAGGYEQYF. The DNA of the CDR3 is TGTGCCAGCAGCCTAGCTGGCGGCTACGAGCAGTACTTC.

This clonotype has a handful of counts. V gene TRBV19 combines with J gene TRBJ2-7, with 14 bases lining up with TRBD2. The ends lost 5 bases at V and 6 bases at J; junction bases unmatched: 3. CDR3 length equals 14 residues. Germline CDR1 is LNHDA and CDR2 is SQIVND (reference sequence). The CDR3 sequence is CASSFGTSGSEQYF. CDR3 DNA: TGTGCCAGTAGTTTCGGGACTAGCGGGAGCGAGCAGTACTTC.

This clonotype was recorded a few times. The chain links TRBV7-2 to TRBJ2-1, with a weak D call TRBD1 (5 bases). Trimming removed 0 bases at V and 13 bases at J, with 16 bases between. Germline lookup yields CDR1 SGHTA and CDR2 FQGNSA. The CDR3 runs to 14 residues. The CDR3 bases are TGTGCCAGCAGCTTAGCGCCCGACCAAGGGGCACAGTTCTTC. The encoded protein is CASSLAPDQGAQFF. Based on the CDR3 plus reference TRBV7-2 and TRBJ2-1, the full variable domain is GAGVSQSPSNKVTEKGKDVELRCDPISGHTALYWYRQSLGQGLEFLIYFQGNSAPDKSGLPSDRFSAERTGGSVSTLTIQRTQQEDSAVYLCASSLAPDQGAQFFGPGTRLTVL.

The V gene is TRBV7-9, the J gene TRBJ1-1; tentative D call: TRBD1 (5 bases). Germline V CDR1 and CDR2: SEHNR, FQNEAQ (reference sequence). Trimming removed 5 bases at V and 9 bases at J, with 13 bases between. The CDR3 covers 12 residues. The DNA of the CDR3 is TGTGCCAGCAGCCTCGAAGTGGGGCAAGCTTTCTTT. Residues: CASSLEVGQAFF.

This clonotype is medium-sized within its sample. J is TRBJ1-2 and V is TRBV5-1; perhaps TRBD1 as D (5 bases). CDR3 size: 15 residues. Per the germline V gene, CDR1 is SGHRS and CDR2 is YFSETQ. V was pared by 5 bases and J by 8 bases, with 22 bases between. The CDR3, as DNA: TGCGCCAGCAGTCGGGAGGGGATGGGGCTTAGCGGCTACACCTTC. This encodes CASSREGMGLSGYTF.

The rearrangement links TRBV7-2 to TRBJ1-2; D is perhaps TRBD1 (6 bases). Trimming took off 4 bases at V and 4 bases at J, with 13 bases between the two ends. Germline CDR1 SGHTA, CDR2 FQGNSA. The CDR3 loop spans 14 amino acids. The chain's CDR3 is CASSWTATPYGYTF. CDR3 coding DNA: TGTGCCAGCAGCTGGACAGCCACTCCCTATGGCTACACCTTC.

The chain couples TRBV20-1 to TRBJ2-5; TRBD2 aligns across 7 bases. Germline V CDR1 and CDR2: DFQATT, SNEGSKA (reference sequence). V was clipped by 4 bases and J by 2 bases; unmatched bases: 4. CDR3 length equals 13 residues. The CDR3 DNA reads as TGCAGTGCTACTAGCGGAAATCAAGAGACCCAGTACTTC. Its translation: CSATSGNQETQYF.

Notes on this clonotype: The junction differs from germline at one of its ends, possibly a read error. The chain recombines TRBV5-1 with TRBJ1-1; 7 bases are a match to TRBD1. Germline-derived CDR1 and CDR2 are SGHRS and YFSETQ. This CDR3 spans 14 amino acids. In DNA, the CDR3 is TGCGCCAGCAGCATGGGACAGCTTAACACTGGAGCTTTCTTT. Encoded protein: CASSMGQLNTGAFF.

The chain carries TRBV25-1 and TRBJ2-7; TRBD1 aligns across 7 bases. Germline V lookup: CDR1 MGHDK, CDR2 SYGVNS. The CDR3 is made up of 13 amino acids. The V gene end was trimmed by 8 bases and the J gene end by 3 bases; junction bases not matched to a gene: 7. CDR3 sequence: CASLGTDHYEQYF. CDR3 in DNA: TGTGCCAGCCTCGGGACAGACCACTACGAGCAGTACTTC.

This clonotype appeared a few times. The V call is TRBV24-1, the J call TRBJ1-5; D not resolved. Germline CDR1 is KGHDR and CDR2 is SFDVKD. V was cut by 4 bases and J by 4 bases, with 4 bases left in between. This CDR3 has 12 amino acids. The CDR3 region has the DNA TGTGCCACCAGTGACCCAAATCAGCCCCAGCATTTT. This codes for CATSDPNQPQHF.

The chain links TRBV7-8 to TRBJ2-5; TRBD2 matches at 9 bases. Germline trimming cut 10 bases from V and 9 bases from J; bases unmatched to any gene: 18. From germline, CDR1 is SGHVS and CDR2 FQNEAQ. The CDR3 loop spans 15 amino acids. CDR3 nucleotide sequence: TGTGCCACAGAGGCGCCTAGCGGGGCGAAGATACCCCAGTACTTC. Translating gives CATEAPSGAKIPQYF.

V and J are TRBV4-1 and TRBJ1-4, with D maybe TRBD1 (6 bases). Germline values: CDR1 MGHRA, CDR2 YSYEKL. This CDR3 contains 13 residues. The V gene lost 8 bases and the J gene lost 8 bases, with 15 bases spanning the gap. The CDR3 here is CASQGPIREKLFF. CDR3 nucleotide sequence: TGCGCCAGCCAGGGGCCGATAAGAGAAAAACTGTTTTTT.

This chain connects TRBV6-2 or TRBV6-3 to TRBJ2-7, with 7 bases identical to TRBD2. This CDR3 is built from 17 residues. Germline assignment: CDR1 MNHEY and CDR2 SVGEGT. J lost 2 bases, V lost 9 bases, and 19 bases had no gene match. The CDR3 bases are TGTGCCAGTTTGACCCCAACAGGAAGCGGGAAGCCCTACGAGCAGTACTTC. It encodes CASLTPTGSGKPYEQYF.

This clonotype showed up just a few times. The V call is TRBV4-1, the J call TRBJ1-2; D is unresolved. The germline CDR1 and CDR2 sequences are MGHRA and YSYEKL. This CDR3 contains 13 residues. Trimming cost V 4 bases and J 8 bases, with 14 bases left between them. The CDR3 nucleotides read TGCGCCAGCAGCCGACTCGGTCTTGGCGGCTACACCTTC. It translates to CASSRLGLGGYTF.

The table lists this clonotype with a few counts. This chain's CDR3 is CASSLVDGGGNSPLHF. The CDR3 DNA reads TGTGCCAGCAGCTTAGTGGACGGCGGGGGTAATTCACCCCTCCACTTT. The chain has TRBV7-2 and TRBJ1-6; perhaps TRBD1 as D (5 bases). There are 16 residues in the CDR3. Looked up from germline, CDR1 is SGHTA and CDR2 is FQGNSA. V was pared by 1 base and J by 6 bases, with 13 bases between.

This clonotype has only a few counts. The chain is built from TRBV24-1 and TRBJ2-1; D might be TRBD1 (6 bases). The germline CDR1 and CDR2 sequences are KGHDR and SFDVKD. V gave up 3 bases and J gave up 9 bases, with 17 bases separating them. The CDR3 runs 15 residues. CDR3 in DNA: TGTGCCACCAGTGATGCTTACAGGGATATAGGTGAGCAGTTCTTC. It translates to CATSDAYRDIGEQFF.

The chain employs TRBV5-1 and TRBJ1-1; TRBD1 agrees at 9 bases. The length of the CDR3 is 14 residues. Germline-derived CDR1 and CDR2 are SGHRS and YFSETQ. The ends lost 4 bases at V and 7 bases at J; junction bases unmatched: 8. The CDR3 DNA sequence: TGCGCCAGCAGCCGCAGGACAGGGGTGAATGAAGCTTTCTTT. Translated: CASSRRTGVNEAFF.

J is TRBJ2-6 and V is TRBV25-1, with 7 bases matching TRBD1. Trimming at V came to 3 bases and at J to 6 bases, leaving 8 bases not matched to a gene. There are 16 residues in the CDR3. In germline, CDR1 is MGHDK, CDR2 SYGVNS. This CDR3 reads CASSDSRGRKANVLTF. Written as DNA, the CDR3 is TGTGCCAGCAGTGATTCAAGGGGGCGCAAGGCCAACGTCCTGACTTTC.